Ten or more counts support the clone carrying this TCR beta chain. This record belongs to a study of neurological immune-mediated disorders. TCRdb reprocessed the 5' RACE reads via MiXCR and lists one record per CDR3 protein. The sample has 20,000 to 25,000 distinct CDR3 sequences; 6.2% are singletons. V was shortened by 4 bases and J by 8 bases, with 11 bases between the two germline ends. The CDR3 covers 12 residues. Germline V gene lookup returns CDR1 SQVTM and CDR2 ANQGSEA. The sequenced sample was CD8+ T cells from blood. The gene calls are TRBV29-1 and TRBJ2-2; D is undetermined. The clonotype comes from a man between 18 and 29 years old in good health. For the CDR3, the DNA is TGCAGCGTTGTGGGCAGCCCTGGGGAGCTGTTTTTT. Its protein product is CSVVGSPGELFF.